These 27 T cell receptor beta chains were all obtained from the same sample, sequenced in a study of cytomegalovirus exposure and HLA in healthy donors. TCRdb keeps only in-frame clones here, not all; method: immunoSEQ multiplex PCR. The sample holds 250,000 to 400,000 clones, roughly 90% seen once. Sequencing used PBMCs. These receptors all come from a woman in her thirties in good health and CMV-seropositive.

This clone was seen more than once but under ten times. The chain carries TRBV28 and TRBJ1-2; TRBD1 might be the D (5 bases). Germline CDR1 is MDHEN and CDR2 is SYDVKM. V was clipped by 11 bases and J by 4 bases, with 17 bases between them. The CDR3 consists of 13 residues. This chain's CDR3 is CAGSFGGGYGYTF. The DNA for the CDR3 is TGTGCCGGCTCCTTCGGGGGTGGCTATGGCTACACCTTC.

The chain combines TRBV30 with TRBJ1-2; D possibly corresponds to TRBD1 (5 bases). Germline assignment: CDR1 GTSNPN and CDR2 SVGIG (reference sequence). CDR3 size: 12 residues. V gave up 3 bases and J gave up 6 bases, with 11 bases separating them. CDR3 loop: CAWRGREDGYTF. In DNA, the CDR3 is TGTGCCTGGAGGGGACGAGAAGATGGCTACACCTTC.

The rearrangement uses TRBV7-3 and TRBJ1-1; TRBD1 aligns across 10 bases. The germline V gene has CDR1 SGHTA and CDR2 FQGTGA. The CDR3 extends over 13 amino acids. The J segment lost 11 bases and the V segment lost 4 bases, leaving 7 bases of the junction unmatched. The CDR3 here is CASSSRQGAYAFF. The CDR3 region has the DNA TGTGCCAGCAGCTCCCGACAGGGGGCGTATGCTTTCTTT.

V and J are TRBV7-8 and TRBJ2-7; 7 bases line up with TRBD1. V lost 3 bases to trimming and J lost 2 bases; unmatched junction nucleotides: 7. Germline V gene sequence: CDR1 SGHVS, CDR2 FQNEAQ. There are 15 residues in the CDR3. The CDR3 loop reads CASSFSAGGPYEQYF. Written as DNA, the CDR3 is TGTGCCAGCAGCTTCTCGGCAGGGGGACCCTACGAGCAGTACTTC.

The gene calls are TRBV11-2 and TRBJ1-5, with D possibly matching TRBD1 (6 bases). Deletions cut 3 bases from V and 5 bases from J, with 11 bases between. This CDR3 is built from 14 residues. Germline CDR1 SGHAT, CDR2 FQNNGV. Written as DNA, the CDR3 is TGTGCCAGCAGCTTGAACAGGGCGGATCAGCCCCAGCATTTT. Translation: CASSLNRADQPQHF.

V usage is TRBV9 and J usage is TRBJ1-2; no reliable D call. CDR3 length equals 16 residues. Germline V lookup: CDR1 SGDLS, CDR2 YYNGEE. Trimming took off 3 bases at V and 0 bases at J, with 15 bases between the two ends. The CDR3 sequence: CASSGGIWPPNYGYTF. The CDR3 bases are TGTGCCAGCAGCGGGGGAATTTGGCCCCCTAACTATGGCTACACCTTC.

The chain employs TRBV7-3 and TRBJ2-3; D tentatively reads TRBD1 or TRBD2 (6 bases each). The V end was cut by 2 bases, the J end by 5 bases, with 20 bases between. From germline, CDR1 is SGHTA and CDR2 FQGTGA. The CDR3 totals 17 residues. The CDR3 region has the DNA TGTGCCAGCAGCTTATTAGGGGGGCGCCCCCCTGAAGATACGCAGTATTTT. It is translated as CASSLLGGRPPEDTQYF.

The chain combines TRBV5-1 with TRBJ2-7, with D unresolved. Germline V gives CDR1 SGHRS, CDR2 YFSETQ. The V gene lost 4 bases and the J gene lost 3 bases, with 11 bases spanning the gap. The CDR3 runs to 13 residues. CDR3 amino acids: CASSPQELYEQYF. CDR3 nucleotides: TGCGCCAGCAGCCCGCAAGAACTCTACGAGCAGTACTTC. The whole variable domain, remainder taken from reference TRBV5-1 and TRBJ2-7, is KAGVTQTPRYLIKTRGQQVTLSCSPISGHRSVSWYQQTPGQGLQFLFEYFSETQRNKGNFPGRFSGRQFSNSRSEMNVSTLELGDSALYLCASSPQELYEQYFGPGTRLTVT.

The gene calls are TRBV28 and TRBJ2-7; D ambiguous. V was pared by 4 bases and J by 2 bases, with 12 bases between. The CDR3 is made up of 14 amino acids. CDR1 is MDHEN and CDR2 is SYDVKM in the germline V gene. The DNA for the CDR3 is TGTGCCAGCAGTTCAGGATTTTTAACCTACGAGCAGTACTTC. The encoded protein is CASSSGFLTYEQYF.

In nucleotides, the CDR3 is TGTGCCAGCTCACCACCGGCCCCGGGGGAGGAAAAACTGTTTTTT. Translated: CASSPPAPGEEKLFF. V gene TRBV18 combines with J gene TRBJ1-4; TRBD1 is a possible D gene (5 bases). The CDR3 spans 15 residues. Trimming removed 0 bases at V and 8 bases at J, with 13 bases between. Germline lookup yields CDR1 KGHSH and CDR2 LQKENI. The full variable domain, completed using reference TRBV18 and TRBJ1-4, is NAGVMQNPRHLVRRRGQEARLRCSPMKGHSHVYWYRQLPEEGLKFMVYLQKENIIDESGMPKERFSAEFPKEGPSILRIQQVVRGDSAAYFCASSPPAPGEEKLFFGSGTQLSVL.

The DNA for the CDR3 is TGTGCCAGCAGTACAAGGGGGAACATAGGCGAGCAGTACTTC. Amino acids: CASSTRGNIGEQYF. The chain carries TRBV6-5 and TRBJ2-7; D might be TRBD1 (6 bases). The CDR3 sequence is 14 residues long. The V end lost 5 bases, the J end lost 6 bases, and 17 bases lay between the germline ends. Germline V CDR1 and CDR2: MNHEY, SVGAGI.

V is TRBV9 and J is TRBJ2-7, with D possibly TRBD1 on 6 matching bases. V lost 0 bases, J lost 3 bases, and 13 bases lay in between. Per germline, CDR1 SGDLS and CDR2 YYNGEE. The CDR3 has 15 amino acids. CDR3 region: CASSVGGTPGYEQYF. The CDR3 DNA reads as TGTGCCAGCAGCGTAGGGGGGACACCCGGCTACGAGCAGTACTTC.

The chain couples TRBV25-1 to TRBJ2-7; tentatively, D is TRBD2 (7 bases). The CDR3 sequence is 12 residues long. The germline CDR1 and CDR2 sequences are MGHDK and SYGVNS. The V and J ends lost 0 bases and 12 bases respectively, with 12 bases between them. The CDR3 DNA follows: TGTGCCAGCAGTGAATACGACGCGGGGGCGTACTTC. The encoded protein is CASSEYDAGAYF.

The chain links TRBV5-1 to TRBJ1-3; D is unclear. Between the trimmed V and J ends, which lost 1 base and 8 bases, there was a span of 13 bases. In germline, CDR1 is SGHRS, CDR2 YFSETQ. The CDR3 totals 14 residues. The CDR3: CASSLTTPSDTIYF. CDR3 bases: TGCGCCAGCAGCTTGACGACTCCGTCGGACACCATATATTTT.

The rearrangement links TRBV11-2 to TRBJ1-3; D gene unclear. V shed 1 base and J shed 3 bases, with 10 bases lying between them. Germline lookup yields CDR1 SGHAT and CDR2 FQNNGV. This CDR3 contains 15 residues. The CDR3 protein is CASSLGAGSGNTIYF. CDR3 in DNA: TGTGCCAGCAGCTTAGGAGCGGGCAGTGGAAACACCATATATTTT.

This clone has more than one count but fewer than ten. V and J are TRBV2 and TRBJ2-5; D gene unclear. Trimming left V 5 bases short and J 3 bases short, with 4 bases between. Germline V CDR1 and CDR2: SNHLY, FYNNEI. This CDR3 contains 11 residues. The CDR3 DNA reads TGTGCCAGCAGTTTGAAAGAGACCCAGTACTTC. It specifies CASSLKETQYF. Together with reference TRBV2 and TRBJ2-5, the CDR3 gives the full variable domain: EPEVTQTPSHQVTQMGQEVILRCVPISNHLYFYWYRQILGQKVEFLVSFYNNEISEKSEIFDDQFSVERPDGSNFTLKIRSTKLEDSAMYFCASSLKETQYFGPGTRLLVL.

This clone has just a few counts. V gene TRBV18 combines with J gene TRBJ2-3, with D possibly being TRBD1 or TRBD2 (5 bases each). The V gene's germline CDR1 is KGHSH and CDR2 LQKENI. V gave up 6 bases and J gave up 6 bases, with 16 bases separating them. The CDR3 spans 14 residues. DNA for the CDR3: TGTGCCAGCTCCCCATACAGAGGGGAGGATACGCAGTATTTT. Protein: CASSPYRGEDTQYF.

This chain uses TRBV7-2 with TRBJ1-2; the match to TRBD1 covers 9 bases. The germline gives CDR1 SGHTA, CDR2 FQGNSA. This CDR3 contains 13 residues. Unmatched junction bases numbered 7, after V lost 6 bases and J lost 8 bases. CDR3 bases: TGTGCCAGCAGTCCTACAGGGGGCGGCGGCTACACCTTC. Residues: CASSPTGGGGYTF. Filled out from reference TRBV7-2 and TRBJ1-2, the complete variable domain reads GAGVSQSPSNKVTEKGKDVELRCDPISGHTALYWYRQSLGQGLEFLIYFQGNSAPDKSGLPSDRFSAERTGGSVSTLTIQRTQQEDSAVYLCASSPTGGGGYTFGSGTRLTVV.

The genes are TRBV12-5 and TRBJ1-1, with D tentatively TRBD1 (5 bases). Trimming took 0 bases from V and 3 from J, leaving 5 bases between them. The length of the CDR3 is 13 residues. Germline CDR1 reads LGHNT; CDR2 reads FRNRAP. CDR3 sequence (DNA): TGTGCTAGTGGTTTGGTGGGGGACACTGAAGCTTTCTTT. Amino acids: CASGLVGDTEAFF.

J is TRBJ2-1 and V is TRBV9; 8 bases are a match to TRBD2. This CDR3 is 14 amino acids long. The germline gives CDR1 SGDLS, CDR2 YYNGEE. The V segment lost 6 bases and the J segment 5 bases; nucleotides outside the gene matches: 7. CDR3 loop: CASNREGRNNEQFF. The CDR3 bases are TGTGCCAGCAACCGGGAGGGCCGAAACAATGAGCAGTTCTTC.

V gene TRBV18 combines with J gene TRBJ2-1, with a weak D call TRBD2 (5 bases). The germline V and J ends were trimmed by 1 base and 6 bases, with 16 bases remaining between them. The CDR3 extends over 16 amino acids. Germline lookup yields CDR1 KGHSH and CDR2 LQKENI. CDR3 nucleotide sequence: TGTGCCAGCTCACCACTTGTGGGAGATATAAGCAATGAGCAGTTCTTC. Its translation: CASSPLVGDISNEQFF.

The DNA of the CDR3 is TGTGCCAGCAGCTCCTACGATACAGGGAGGGAAGAGACCCAGTACTTC. Translated, it gives CASSSYDTGREETQYF. The J gene is TRBJ2-5, the V gene TRBV13; D possibly corresponds to TRBD2 (7 bases). The germline V gene encodes CDR1 PRHDT and CDR2 FYEKMQ (reference sequence). The CDR3 loop spans 16 amino acids. V was trimmed by 4 bases and J by 3 bases, leaving 18 bases between them.

The DNA of the CDR3 is TGTGCCAGCAGTTACCAGGCAGGGACCTATGGCTACACCTTC. Its translation: CASSYQAGTYGYTF. The chain recombines TRBV6-5 with TRBJ1-2, with a tentative D call TRBD1 (5 bases). The CDR3 spans 14 residues. In germline, CDR1 is MNHEY, CDR2 SVGAGI. V was cut by 2 bases and J by 4 bases, with 11 bases left in between.

This clone was found a few times. The rearrangement joins TRBV6-5 to TRBJ1-2; unclear D gene. Germline V gene data show CDR1 as MNHEY and CDR2 as SVGAGI. Trimming cost V 0 bases and J 7 bases, with 15 bases left between them. The CDR3 consists of 15 residues. In DNA form, the CDR3 reads TGTGCCAGCAGTTACTCGAGGAGTAGGGATCGTGGCTACACCTTC. It specifies CASSYSRSRDRGYTF.

This rearrangement joins TRBV5-1 to TRBJ1-1; D gene ambiguous. With 1 base removed from V and 8 bases from J, the gap between germline ends came to 15 bases. Germline V lookup: CDR1 SGHRS, CDR2 YFSETQ. The CDR3 loop spans 14 amino acids. CDR3 sequence (DNA): TGCGCCAGCAGCTTGCGAGATAAGGCCCTCGAAGCTTTCTTT. This sequence encodes CASSLRDKALEAFF.

This clone came up once. The genes are TRBV2 and TRBJ2-7; 12 bases align to TRBD2. V dropped 4 bases and J dropped 6; count of bases not matched to a gene: 10. Per germline, CDR1 SNHLY and CDR2 FYNNEI. This CDR3 comprises 16 residues. The CDR3 is CASSGAPGLAGLEQYF. CDR3 bases: TGTGCCAGCAGTGGAGCCCCGGGACTAGCGGGTCTCGAGCAGTACTTC.

The chain couples TRBV5-1 to TRBJ2-3; the D gene could be TRBD1 or TRBD2 (5 bases each). Germline V gene sequence: CDR1 SGHRS, CDR2 YFSETQ. This CDR3 is 15 amino acids long. The ends were cut back, 2 bases at V and 5 bases at J, with 15 bases in the middle. This CDR3 is CASSLGTKVGDTQYF. The CDR3 DNA reads TGCGCCAGCAGCTTAGGGACCAAAGTGGGAGATACGCAGTATTTT.